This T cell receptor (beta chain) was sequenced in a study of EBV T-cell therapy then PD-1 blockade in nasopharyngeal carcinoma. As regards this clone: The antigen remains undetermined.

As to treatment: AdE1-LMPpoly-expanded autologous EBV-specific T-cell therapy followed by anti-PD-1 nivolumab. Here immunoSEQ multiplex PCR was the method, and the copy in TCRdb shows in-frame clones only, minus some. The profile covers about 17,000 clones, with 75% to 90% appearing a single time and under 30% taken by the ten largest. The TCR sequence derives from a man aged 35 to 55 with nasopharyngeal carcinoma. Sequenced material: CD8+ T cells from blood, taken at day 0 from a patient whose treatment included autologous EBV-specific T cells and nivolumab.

The CDR3 sequence: CASSQEGIGAGNEKLFF. The CDR3 bases are TGTGCCAGCAGCCAAGAGGGGATAGGGGCGGGTAATGAAAAACTGTTTTTT. The gene calls are TRBV3-1 (or the pseudogene TRBV3-2) and TRBJ1-4; D is possibly TRBD1 (5 bases). With 0 bases removed from V and 4 bases from J, the gap between germline ends came to 15 bases. CDR1 LGHDT and CDR2 YNNKEL come from the germline V gene (reference sequence). The CDR3 is made up of 17 amino acids.